A single sample is the source of the 22 T cell receptor beta chains below, sequenced in a study of shared clonotypes between healthy human individuals. Clones were sequenced by immunoSEQ multiplex PCR, and TCRdb holds only the in-frame ones, with some missing. This table has about 2.1 million clones, around 93% appearing once. CD45RO-negative cells were positively selected for CCR7, leaving out terminally differentiated effector memory CD45RA+ cells. Sequenced sample: naive CD8+ T cells from PBMCs. All receptors come from a man aged 18 to 29 in good health. Some clones in this sample may be carry-over from other donors' samples.

This clone was detected only a few times. This chain joins TRBV9 and TRBJ2-1, with TRBD2 identical over 7 bases. J lost 3 bases, V lost 4 bases, and 4 bases had no gene match. Germline lookup yields CDR1 SGDLS and CDR2 YYNGEE. This CDR3 is 14 amino acids long. CDR3 in amino acids: CASSLGGDYNEQFF. CDR3 DNA sequence: TGTGCCAGCAGCCTGGGAGGGGACTACAATGAGCAGTTCTTC. The full variable domain, rest sourced from reference TRBV9 and TRBJ2-1, is DSGVTQTPKHLITATGQRVTLRCSPRSGDLSVYWYQQSLDQGLQFLIQYYNGEERAKGNILERFSAQQFPDLHSELNLSSLELGDSALYFCASSLGGDYNEQFFGPGTRLTVL.

The rearrangement joins TRBV13 to TRBJ2-2, with 11 bases identical to TRBD2. The germline V gene encodes CDR1 PRHDT and CDR2 FYEKMQ (reference sequence). Trimming took 0 bases from V and 0 from J; bases not matched to a gene: 0. This CDR3 has 17 amino acids. CDR3 in DNA: TGTGCCAGCAGCTTAGGACTAGCGGGGGCGAACACCGGGGAGCTGTTTTTT. It encodes CASSLGLAGANTGELFF.

This clone came up a few times. This rearrangement joins TRBV28 to TRBJ1-5; 12 bases align to TRBD1. This CDR3 spans 17 amino acids. V dropped 1 base and J dropped 6; count of bases not matched to a gene: 7. Per germline, CDR1 MDHEN and CDR2 SYDVKM. The CDR3 nucleotides read TGTGCCAGCAGTTTATCTTCGGGACAGGGGGCTTTTCAGCCCCAGCATTTT. Translation: CASSLSSGQGAFQPQHF. The full variable domain, completed using reference TRBV28 and TRBJ1-5, is DVKVTQSSRYLVKRTGEKVFLECVQDMDHENMFWYRQDPGLGLRLIYFSYDVKMKEKGDIPEGYSVSREKKERFSLILESASTNQTSMYLCASSLSSGQGAFQPQHFGDGTRLSIL.

This clone has only a few counts. The rearrangement uses TRBV4-2 and TRBJ2-1, with 11 bases that match TRBD1. J was trimmed by 6 bases and V by 0 bases; bases with no gene match: 4. This CDR3 is 16 amino acids long. The V gene's germline CDR1 is LGHNA and CDR2 YNFKEQ. CDR3 loop: CASSQDMGTGGNEQFF. CDR3 bases: TGTGCCAGCAGCCAAGATATGGGGACAGGGGGCAATGAGCAGTTCTTC.

The chain uses TRBV27 and TRBJ2-1; 8 nucleotides agree with TRBD2. J lost 5 bases, V lost 5 bases, and 8 bases had no gene match. This CDR3 is 15 amino acids long. Per the germline V gene, CDR1 is MNHEY and CDR2 is SMNVEV (reference sequence). The CDR3 is CASSILAGPHNEQFF. The CDR3 nucleotides are TGTGCCAGCAGTATCCTAGCGGGTCCCCACAATGAGCAGTTCTTC.

The chain combines TRBV5-4 with TRBJ2-7; no clear D gene. The germline gives CDR1 SGHNT, CDR2 YYREEE (reference sequence). The V and J ends lost 4 bases and 2 bases respectively, with 10 bases between them. The CDR3 is made up of 13 amino acids. The CDR3 spells CASSPHEAYEQYF. The CDR3 coding sequence is TGTGCCAGCAGCCCTCACGAAGCCTACGAGCAGTACTTC.

The sample holds one count of this clone. The chain carries TRBV6-8 and TRBJ2-7, with D maybe TRBD2 (6 bases). This CDR3 is built from 15 residues. Trimming took off 6 bases at V and 4 bases at J, with 19 bases between the two ends. Per germline, CDR1 MNHGY and CDR2 SAAAGT. For the CDR3, the DNA is TGTGCCAGCAGACAAGGGCTCAGCGGGTGGTACGAGCAGTACTTC. This encodes CASRQGLSGWYEQYF.

The gene calls are TRBV27 and TRBJ2-7; a possible D gene is TRBD2 (6 bases). The germline V and J ends were trimmed by 3 bases and 4 bases, with 13 bases remaining between them. CDR1 is MNHEY and CDR2 is SMNVEV in the germline V gene (reference sequence). This CDR3 is 14 amino acids long. CDR3 DNA sequence: TGTGCCAGCAGTTTCTCGGGCGGGGATTACGAGCAGTACTTC. This codes for CASSFSGGDYEQYF.

The chain recombines TRBV10-1 with TRBJ1-1, with 7 bases aligning to TRBD1. V was pared by 6 bases and J by 3 bases, with 7 bases of the junction left unmatched. This CDR3 has 14 residues. From germline, CDR1 is WNHNN and CDR2 SYGVQD (reference sequence). In DNA, the CDR3 is TGCGCCAGCAGGAAGGGGGCTAAGGACACTGAAGCTTTCTTT. Its translation is CASRKGAKDTEAFF.

This clone appeared a single time. The V and J genes are TRBV7-6 and TRBJ2-1; 7 nucleotides align to TRBD1. J was trimmed by 10 bases and V by 5 bases; bases with no gene match: 11. This CDR3 is built from 14 residues. Germline CDR1 reads SGHVS; CDR2 reads FNYEAQ. The CDR3 nucleotides read TGTGCCAGCAGCACTAGACAGGGCCTAGGGGAGCAGTTCTTC. Protein product: CASSTRQGLGEQFF.

This sequence joins TRBV18 and TRBJ1-4, with TRBD1 as a possible D gene (6 bases). CDR1 is KGHSH, CDR2 LQKENI, per germline. The CDR3 totals 14 residues. V lost 10 bases to trimming and J lost 3 bases, with 15 bases between them. The CDR3 DNA reads TGTGCCACCAAGTCGGCAGGGGCTAATGAAAAACTGTTTTTT. Translated: CATKSAGANEKLFF.

The V and J genes are TRBV7-3 and TRBJ2-3, with 7 bases lining up with TRBD2. V trimming: 5 bases; J trimming: 6 bases; junction bases outside the gene matches: 8. Germline V gene sequence: CDR1 SGHTA, CDR2 FQGTGA. The CDR3 runs to 14 residues. The CDR3 is CASSLDGRWDTQYF. The CDR3 DNA sequence: TGTGCCAGCAGCCTCGACGGGAGGTGGGATACGCAGTATTTT.

The chain has TRBV11-2 and TRBJ2-7, with unresolved D. Germline-derived CDR1 and CDR2 are SGHAT and FQNNGV. Trimming took off 5 bases at V and 3 bases at J, with 5 bases between the two ends. This CDR3 region has 11 residues. CDR3 bases: TGTGCCAGCAGCCAAAACTACGAGCAGTACTTC. This gives the protein CASSQNYEQYF.

In its sample, this clone was seen many times. The rearrangement uses TRBV5-6 and TRBJ1-1, with a weak D call TRBD1 (5 bases). The CDR3 runs to 13 residues. CDR1 is SGHDT and CDR2 is YYEEEE in the germline V gene. V lost 4 bases and J lost 4, with 11 bases in between. Here the CDR3 reads CASSGGLRTEAFF. As DNA, the CDR3 is TGTGCCAGCAGCGGGGGACTTCGCACTGAAGCTTTCTTT.

This CDR3 reads CASSQWGPLAGASYEQYF. DNA for the CDR3: TGTGCCAGCAGCCAGTGGGGGCCGCTAGCGGGAGCCTCCTACGAGCAGTACTTC. The V call is TRBV4-2, the J call TRBJ2-7; the match to TRBD2 covers 10 bases. Germline V gene lookup returns CDR1 LGHNA and CDR2 YNFKEQ. The J segment lost 0 bases and the V segment lost 3 bases, leaving 11 bases of the junction unmatched. This CDR3 spans 18 amino acids.

On this clone: In the same sample, other DNA sequences code for this CDR3. The chain uses TRBV28 and TRBJ2-7, with no clear D. The CDR3 is 11 residues long. From germline, CDR1 is MDHEN and CDR2 SYDVKM. V shed 3 bases and J shed 4 bases, with 4 bases lying between them. CDR3 protein: CASSFLYEQYF. CDR3 bases: TGTGCCAGCAGTTTTTTATACGAGCAGTACTTC.

The chain uses TRBV14 and TRBJ2-7; D tentatively reads TRBD1 or TRBD2 (5 bases each). The CDR3 extends over 15 amino acids. V lost 0 bases to trimming and J lost 1 base, with 10 bases between them. Per germline, CDR1 SGHDN and CDR2 FVKESK. The CDR3 loop reads CASSQELGPSYEQYF. DNA of the CDR3: TGTGCCAGCAGCCAAGAATTGGGACCTTCCTACGAGCAGTACTTC. Full variable domain (remainder filled in from reference TRBV14 and TRBJ2-7): EAGVTQFPSHSVIEKGQTVTLRCDPISGHDNLYWYRRVMGKEIKFLLHFVKESKQDESGMPNNRFLAERTGGTYSTLKVQPAELEDSGVYFCASSQELGPSYEQYFGPGTRLTVT.

The chain recombines TRBV4-3 with TRBJ1-4, with D unresolved. Germline lookup yields CDR1 LGHNA and CDR2 YSLEER. V was cut by 1 base and J by 6 bases, with 12 bases left in between. This CDR3 has 15 amino acids. The CDR3 here is CASSQVRQRDEKLFF. CDR3 bases: TGCGCCAGCAGCCAAGTAAGACAACGAGATGAAAAACTGTTTTTT.

The chain has TRBV29-1 and TRBJ2-1, with D hard to call. Germline CDR1 is SQVTM and CDR2 is ANQGSEA. V was trimmed by 0 bases and J by 3 bases, leaving 12 bases between them. The CDR3 is 15 residues long. The chain's CDR3 is CSVEDGVGNYNEQFF. In DNA, the CDR3 is TGCAGCGTTGAAGATGGCGTAGGGAACTACAATGAGCAGTTCTTC.

The chain combines TRBV15 with TRBJ1-4; TRBD1 is a possible D gene (5 bases). The CDR3 loop spans 12 amino acids. Trimming shortened V by 5 bases and J by 15 bases, and 16 bases separated the two germline ends. The germline V gene encodes CDR1 LNHNV and CDR2 YYDKDF (reference sequence). The CDR3 reads CATSLKPGRVFF. CDR3 nucleotides: TGTGCCACCAGCCTCAAACCGGGACGAGTGTTTTTT.

This rearrangement joins TRBV7-3 to TRBJ2-7; possible D gene TRBD2, 6 bases. This CDR3 has 13 residues. Germline V CDR1 and CDR2: SGHTA, FQGTGA. The ends were cut back, 6 bases at V and 4 bases at J, with 13 bases in the middle. The CDR3 DNA sequence: TGTGCCAGCAGTTGGGACGGAGGGTACGAGCAGTACTTC. Protein sequence: CASSWDGGYEQYF. The full variable domain, in which reference TRBV7-3 and TRBJ2-7 provide the parts outside the CDR3, is GAGVSQTPSNKVTEKGKYVELRCDPISGHTALYWYRQSLGQGPEFLIYFQGTGAADDSGLPNDRFFAVRPEGSVSTLKIQRTERGDSAVYLCASSWDGGYEQYFGPGTRLTVT.

The V gene is TRBV13, the J gene TRBJ2-1; a possible D gene is TRBD2 (6 bases). The CDR3 consists of 17 residues. The ends were cut back, 5 bases at V and 5 bases at J, with 22 bases in the middle. Germline assignment: CDR1 PRHDT and CDR2 FYEKMQ (reference sequence). In DNA, the CDR3 is TGTGCCAGCAGCCCTCAATGGGGGACTCAGCACGACAATGAGCAGTTCTTC. Translating it yields CASSPQWGTQHDNEQFF.